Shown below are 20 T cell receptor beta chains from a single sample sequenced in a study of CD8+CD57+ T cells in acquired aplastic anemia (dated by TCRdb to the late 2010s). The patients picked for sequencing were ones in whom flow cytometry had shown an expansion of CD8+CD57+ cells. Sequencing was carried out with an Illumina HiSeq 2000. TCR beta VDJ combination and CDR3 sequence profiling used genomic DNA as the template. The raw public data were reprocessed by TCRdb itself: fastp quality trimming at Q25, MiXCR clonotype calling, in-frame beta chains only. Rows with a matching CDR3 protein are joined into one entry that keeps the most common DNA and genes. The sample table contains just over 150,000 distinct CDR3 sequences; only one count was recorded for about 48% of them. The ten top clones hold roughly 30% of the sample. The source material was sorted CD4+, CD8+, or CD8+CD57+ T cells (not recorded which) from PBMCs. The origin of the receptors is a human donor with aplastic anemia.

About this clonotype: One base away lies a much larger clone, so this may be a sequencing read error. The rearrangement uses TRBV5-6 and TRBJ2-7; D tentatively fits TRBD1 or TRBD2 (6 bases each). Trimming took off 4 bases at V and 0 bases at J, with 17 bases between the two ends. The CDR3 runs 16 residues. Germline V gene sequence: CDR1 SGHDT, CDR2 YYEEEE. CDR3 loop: CASSPGLEGVSYEQYF. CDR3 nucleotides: TGTGCCAGCAGCCCAGGGTTGGAGGGGGTCTCCTACGAGCAGTACTTC.

DNA for the CDR3: TGTGCCAGCAGTGATCGTTTCTCCTACGAGCAGTACTTC. Its protein is CASSDRFSYEQYF. The chain recombines TRBV7-8 with TRBJ2-7, with D unresolved. Germline CDR1 reads SGHVS; CDR2 reads FQNEAQ. V was pared by 6 bases and J by 0 bases, with 9 bases between. This CDR3 is 13 amino acids long.

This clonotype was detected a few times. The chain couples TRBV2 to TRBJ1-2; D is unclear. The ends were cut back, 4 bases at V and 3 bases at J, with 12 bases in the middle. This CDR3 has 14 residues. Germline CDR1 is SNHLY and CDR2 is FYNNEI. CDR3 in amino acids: CASSVGNWDYGYTF. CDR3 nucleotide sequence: TGTGCCAGCAGTGTAGGGAACTGGGACTATGGCTACACCTTC.

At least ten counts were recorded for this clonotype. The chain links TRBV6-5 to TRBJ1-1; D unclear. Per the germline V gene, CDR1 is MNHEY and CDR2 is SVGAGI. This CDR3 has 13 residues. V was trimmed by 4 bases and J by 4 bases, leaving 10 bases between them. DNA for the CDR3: TGTGCCAGCAGTTTCCGTTGGGGCACTGAAGCTTTCTTT. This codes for CASSFRWGTEAFF.

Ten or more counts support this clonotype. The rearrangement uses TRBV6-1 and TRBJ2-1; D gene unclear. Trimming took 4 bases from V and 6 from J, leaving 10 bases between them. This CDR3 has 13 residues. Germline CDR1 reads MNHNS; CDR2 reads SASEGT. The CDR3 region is CASSVLIPNEQFF. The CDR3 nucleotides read TGTGCCAGCAGTGTTCTAATTCCCAATGAGCAGTTCTTC.

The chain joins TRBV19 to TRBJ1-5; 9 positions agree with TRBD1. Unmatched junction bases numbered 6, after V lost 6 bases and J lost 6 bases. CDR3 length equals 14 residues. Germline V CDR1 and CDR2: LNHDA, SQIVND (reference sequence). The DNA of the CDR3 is TGTGCCAGTAGCCGTGGGACAGGGCTTCAGCCCCAGCATTTT. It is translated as CASSRGTGLQPQHF.

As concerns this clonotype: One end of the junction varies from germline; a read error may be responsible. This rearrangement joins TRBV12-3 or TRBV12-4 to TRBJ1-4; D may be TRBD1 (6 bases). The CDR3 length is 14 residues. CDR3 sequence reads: CASSLGGGDEKQFF. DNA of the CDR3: TGTGCCAGCAGTTTGGGTGGGGGCGATGAAAAACAGTTTTTT.

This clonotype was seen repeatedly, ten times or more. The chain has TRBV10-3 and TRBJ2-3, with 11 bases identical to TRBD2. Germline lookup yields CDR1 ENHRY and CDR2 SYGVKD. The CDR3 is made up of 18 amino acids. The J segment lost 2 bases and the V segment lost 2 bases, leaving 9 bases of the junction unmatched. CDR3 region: CAISEERLAGGSTDTQYF. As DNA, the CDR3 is TGTGCCATCAGTGAGGAGAGGCTAGCGGGAGGCTCCACAGATACGCAGTATTTT.

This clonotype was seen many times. CDR3 loop: CASSLGGRGLYEQYF. In DNA form, the CDR3 reads TGTGCCAGCAGCTTAGGGGGCAGGGGGCTGTACGAGCAGTACTTC. V usage is TRBV7-8 and J usage is TRBJ2-7; 8 bases fit TRBD1. Germline CDR1 SGHVS, CDR2 FQNEAQ. Trimming at V came to 1 base and at J to 4 bases, leaving 6 bases not matched to a gene. CDR3 length: 15 amino acids.

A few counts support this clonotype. CDR3 residues: CASKRGVDEQFF. In nucleotides, the CDR3 is TGTGCCAGCAAGCGGGGGGTGGATGAGCAGTTCTTC. The V gene is TRBV6-1, the J gene TRBJ2-1; 9 bases match TRBD2. This CDR3 has 12 residues. With 7 bases clipped from V and 8 bases from J, the junction kept 3 bases outside the gene matches. Germline V CDR1 and CDR2: MNHNS, SASEGT.

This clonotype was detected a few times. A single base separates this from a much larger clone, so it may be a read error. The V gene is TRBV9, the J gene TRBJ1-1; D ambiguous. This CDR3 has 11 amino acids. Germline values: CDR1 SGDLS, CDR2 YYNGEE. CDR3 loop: CASSSSTGAFF. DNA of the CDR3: TGTGCCAGCAGCTCCTCTACTGGAGCTTTCTTT.

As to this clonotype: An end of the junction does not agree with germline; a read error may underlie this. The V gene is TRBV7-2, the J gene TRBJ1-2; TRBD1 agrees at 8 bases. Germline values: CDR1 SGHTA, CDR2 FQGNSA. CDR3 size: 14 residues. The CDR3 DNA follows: TGTGCCAGCAGCTTAGGGGACAGGCGCTATGACTACACCTTC. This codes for CASSLGDRRYDYTF.

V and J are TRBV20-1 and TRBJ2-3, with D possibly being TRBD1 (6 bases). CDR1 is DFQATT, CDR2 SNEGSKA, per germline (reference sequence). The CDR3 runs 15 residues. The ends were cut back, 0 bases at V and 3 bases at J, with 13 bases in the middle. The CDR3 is CSARDGGTGTDTQYF. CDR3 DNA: TGCAGTGCTAGAGATGGGGGTACAGGGACAGATACGCAGTATTTT.

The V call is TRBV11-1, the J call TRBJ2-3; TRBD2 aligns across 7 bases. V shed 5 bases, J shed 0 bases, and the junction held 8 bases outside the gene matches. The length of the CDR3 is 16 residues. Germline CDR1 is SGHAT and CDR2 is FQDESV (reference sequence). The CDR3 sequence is CASSLSGWPSTDTQYF. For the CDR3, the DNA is TGTGCCAGCAGCCTTAGCGGGTGGCCTAGCACAGATACGCAGTATTTT.

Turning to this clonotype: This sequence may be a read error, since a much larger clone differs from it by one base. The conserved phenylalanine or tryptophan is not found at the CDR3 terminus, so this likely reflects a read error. CDR3 loop: CASSGLNYEQYL. CDR3 nucleotide sequence: TGTGCCAGCAGTGGACTGAACTACGAGCAGTACCTC. The chain carries TRBV27 and TRBJ2-7, with D possibly matching TRBD2 (5 bases). V was clipped by 5 bases and J by 3 bases, with 8 bases between them. The CDR3 is 12 amino acids. Germline V gene data show CDR1 as MNHEY and CDR2 as SMNVEV (reference sequence).

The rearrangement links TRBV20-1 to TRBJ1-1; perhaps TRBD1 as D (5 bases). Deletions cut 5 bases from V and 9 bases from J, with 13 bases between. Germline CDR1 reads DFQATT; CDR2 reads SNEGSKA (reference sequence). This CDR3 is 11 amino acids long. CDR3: CSAALSGKAFF. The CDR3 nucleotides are TGCAGTGCTGCCCTATCAGGGAAAGCTTTCTTT.

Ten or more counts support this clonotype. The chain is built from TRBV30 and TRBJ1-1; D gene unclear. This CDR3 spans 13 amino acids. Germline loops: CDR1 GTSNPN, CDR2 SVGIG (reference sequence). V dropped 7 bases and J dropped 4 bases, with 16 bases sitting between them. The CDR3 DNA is TGTGCCTTAATGGGTGGCAGCCGCACTGAAGCTTTCTTT. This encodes CALMGGSRTEAFF.

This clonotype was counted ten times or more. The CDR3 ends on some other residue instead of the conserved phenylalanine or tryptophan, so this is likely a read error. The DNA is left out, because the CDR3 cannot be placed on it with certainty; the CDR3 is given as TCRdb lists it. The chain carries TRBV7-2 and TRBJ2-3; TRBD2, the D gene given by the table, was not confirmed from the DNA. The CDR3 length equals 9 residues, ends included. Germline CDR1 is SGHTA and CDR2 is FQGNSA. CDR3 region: CASSEAGTT.

CDR3 loop: CATSDTGQNQPQHF. CDR3 nucleotide sequence: TGTGCCACCAGTGACACAGGACAGAATCAGCCCCAGCATTTT. The chain couples TRBV24-1 to TRBJ1-5; D might be TRBD1 (6 bases). From germline, CDR1 is KGHDR and CDR2 SFDVKD. V lost 4 bases and J lost 4, with 10 bases in between. This CDR3 contains 14 residues.

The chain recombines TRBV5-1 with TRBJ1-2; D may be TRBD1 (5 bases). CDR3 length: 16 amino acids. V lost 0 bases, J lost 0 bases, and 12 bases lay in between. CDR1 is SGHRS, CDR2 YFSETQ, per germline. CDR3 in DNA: TGCGCCAGCAGCTTGGAGGCAGGGACTGCTAACTATGGCTACACCTTC. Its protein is CASSLEAGTANYGYTF.